The subject of this entry is one T cell receptor beta chain. Antigen unknown. Repertoires were generated with immunoSEQ multiplex PCR, while TCRdb's copy carries only in-frame clones and drops some. This table has 150,000 to 180,000 clones, roughly nine tenths appearing once. With 3 bases clipped from V and 4 bases from J, the junction kept 3 bases outside the gene matches. The CDR3 sequence is 14 residues long. CDR1 is LNHDA and CDR2 is SQIVND in the germline V gene (reference sequence). The sample comes from a study of T cell responses to AZD1222 COVID-19 vaccine. Study-level points and caveats: Possibly, clonal diversity was underestimated; donors were largely white British and included more females.

The source of this sequence is an adult who had recovered from COVID-19. The sequences come from peripheral blood, collected after recovery from COVID-19. The rearrangement uses TRBV19 and TRBJ1-5; 7 positions agree with TRBD1. The CDR3 protein is CASSMVRGNQPQHF. The CDR3 nucleotides are TGTGCCAGTAGTATGGTCAGGGGGAATCAGCCCCAGCATTTT. Looking up the rest from reference TRBV19 and TRBJ1-5 gives the full variable domain: DGGITQSPKYLFRKEGQNVTLSCEQNLNHDAMYWYRQDPGQGLRLIYYSQIVNDFQKGDIAEGYSVSREKKESFPLTVTSAQKNPTAFYLCASSMVRGNQPQHFGDGTRLSIL.